This entry concerns a single TCR beta chain. The CDR3 runs 14 residues. V was trimmed by 4 bases and J by 6 bases, leaving 16 bases between them. Germline V gene sequence: CDR1 MNHNS, CDR2 SASEGT. The sample belongs to a study of chemoradiotherapy in HPV16-positive cancers. Study at large: A couple of HPV16-positive patients' cells yielded candidate HPV-specific clones and common motifs.

Data came from immunoSEQ multiplex PCR; TCRdb stores just in-frame clones and leaves some out. The table records roughly 34,000 clones, 80% of them present only once. The clonotype comes from a human donor with HPV-associated anogenital cancer. The material was blood, obtained from a patient who underwent chemoradiotherapy. This chain links TRBV6-1 with TRBJ2-7, with D tentatively TRBD1 (5 bases). The CDR3, as DNA: TGTGCCAGCAGTGTGGGTGGGAAGGGGTTCGAGCAGTACTTC. Encoded protein: CASSVGGKGFEQYF.